This TCR beta chain is drawn from a study of cytomegalovirus exposure and HLA in healthy donors. Study-level points and caveats: Earlier analysis yielded a pattern in which most TCR beta V segments were productive about 90% or about 30% of the time. HLA restriction was apparent for most CMV-associated TCR beta chains in a later analysis. Donor immune exposure was known only as CMV serostatus.

Both 60 Vbeta primers and 13 Jbeta primers went into the PCR. Sequencing was performed with immunoSEQ multiplex PCR; in TCRdb, only in-frame clones are kept and a portion is missing. Among 110,000 to 150,000 clones, 9.4% were seen once, and the ten largest hold around 1.9%. J lost 12 bases, V lost 7 bases, and 6 bases had no gene match. Germline CDR1 and CDR2: SGHTA and FQGNSA. The CDR3 loop spans 12 amino acids. On this clone itself: Its antigen remains unknown.

Input material: PBMCs. The clonotype comes from a male donor in good health and CMV-seronegative. This chain connects TRBV7-2 to TRBJ1-6; TRBD1 matches at 7 bases. CDR3 residues: CASTRQGRPLHF. DNA for the CDR3: TGTGCCAGCACCAGACAGGGTAGACCCCTCCACTTT.